This TCR beta chain derives from a study of human T cells and chemical hapten exposure. The overall study: TCR yield per sample varied, mainly due to pooled library volumes.

Described time point: pre-sensitization, week 0. Treatment given: therapeutic diphenylcyclopropenone sensitization with weekly scalp DPC. Unfractionated whole blood yielded total RNA. The germline V gene has CDR1 SEHNR and CDR2 FQNEAQ (reference sequence). V trimming: 2 bases; J trimming: 6 bases; junction bases outside the gene matches: 7. This CDR3 spans 15 amino acids. Unique molecular identifiers were linked by the library to individual cDNA molecules. Original handling: Per sample, the median was about 95,000 TCRs, with values from roughly 23,000 to 640,000. TCRdb fed the RACE reads into MiXCR, producing one record per CDR3 protein. TCRdb's processing, not the authors', yielded these V and J calls. The sample lists 200,000 to 300,000 distinct CDR3 sequences, 8.6% occurring once.

The source was whole blood, collected in connection with sensitization to the hapten diphenylcyclopropenone (DPC). The origin of this receptor is a middle-aged woman with alopecia areata. Some clones in this sample may be carry-over from other donors' samples. The V gene is TRBV7-9, the J gene TRBJ2-7, with TRBD1 identical over 10 bases. The CDR3 nucleotides are TGTGCCAGCAGCTTAATGGAACGGGACAGGGGCGAGCAGTACTTC. Amino acids: CASSLMERDRGEQYF.